This T cell receptor (beta chain) was retrieved from a study of T-cell memory formation after mild COVID-19. Study-level information: TCR clusters were largely donor specific. Study-wide results and limits: Clones shrinking between day 15 and 85 showed a balanced CD4/CD8 split, and those that grew later tilted toward CD4+.

The CDR3 length is 15 residues. The V gene lost 5 bases and the J gene lost 3 bases, with 14 bases spanning the gap. Germline loops: CDR1 SEHNR, CDR2 FQNEAQ (reference sequence). Constant-segment primers were used for 5'RACE, and the resulting TCR alpha and TCR beta cDNA libraries carried sample barcodes and UMIs. Via MiXCR, TCRdb re-called the 5' RACE reads, giving one row per CDR3 protein. The sample has 450,000 or so distinct CDR3 sequences, around 19% seen once. A few counts support this clonotype. Its antigen is unknown. Material for sequencing was PBMCs or a T cell subset sorted from them (not recorded which). This receptor was taken from an adult woman who had mild COVID-19 (a few samples of this study predate the infection). Cell type and time point are not known. The chain links TRBV7-9 to TRBJ1-3; maybe TRBD1 (6 bases). The CDR3 coding sequence is TGTGCCAGCAGCCCGGCAGGGGCCCGTGGAAACACCATATATTTT. Translating gives CASSPAGARGNTIYF.